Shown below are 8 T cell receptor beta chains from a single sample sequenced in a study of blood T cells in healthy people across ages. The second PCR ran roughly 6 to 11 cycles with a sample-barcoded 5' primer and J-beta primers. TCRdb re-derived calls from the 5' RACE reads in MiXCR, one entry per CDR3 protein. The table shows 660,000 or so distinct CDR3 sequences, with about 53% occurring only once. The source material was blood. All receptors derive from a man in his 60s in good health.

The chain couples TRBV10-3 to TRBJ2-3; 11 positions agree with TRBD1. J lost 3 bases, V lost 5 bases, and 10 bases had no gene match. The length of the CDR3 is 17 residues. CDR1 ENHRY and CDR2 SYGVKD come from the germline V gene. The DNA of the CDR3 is TGTGCCATCAGTCCCAACCGGGGACAGGGGGAAACAGATACGCAGTATTTT. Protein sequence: CAISPNRGQGETDTQYF.

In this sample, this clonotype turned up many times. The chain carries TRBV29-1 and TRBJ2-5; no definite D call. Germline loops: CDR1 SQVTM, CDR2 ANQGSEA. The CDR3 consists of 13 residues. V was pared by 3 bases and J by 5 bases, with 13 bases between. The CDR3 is CSVEGNLGETQYF. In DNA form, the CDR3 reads TGCAGCGTTGAGGGCAACCTTGGCGAGACCCAGTACTTC.

CDR3 residues: CASSLEPTVAFF. In DNA, the CDR3 is TGCGCCAGCAGCTTGGAGCCCACCGTAGCTTTCTTT. The chain couples TRBV5-1 to TRBJ1-1; no clear D gene. Trimming took off 0 bases at V and 10 bases at J, with 10 bases between the two ends. CDR1 and CDR2 (germline): SGHRS, YFSETQ. This CDR3 has 12 residues.

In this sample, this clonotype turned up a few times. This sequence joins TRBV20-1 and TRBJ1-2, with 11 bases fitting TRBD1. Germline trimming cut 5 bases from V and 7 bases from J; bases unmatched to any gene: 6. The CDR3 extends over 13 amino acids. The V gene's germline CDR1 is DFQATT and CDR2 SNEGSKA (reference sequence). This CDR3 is CSADLGQGGGYTF. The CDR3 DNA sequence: TGCAGTGCTGACCTGGGACAGGGGGGTGGCTACACCTTC.

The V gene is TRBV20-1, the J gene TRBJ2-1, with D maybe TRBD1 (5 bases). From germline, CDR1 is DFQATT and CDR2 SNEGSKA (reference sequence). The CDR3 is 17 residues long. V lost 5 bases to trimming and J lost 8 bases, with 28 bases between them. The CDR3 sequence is CSAATTSLGVGMDEQFF. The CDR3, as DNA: TGCAGTGCTGCCACAACTTCTTTAGGGGTTGGTATGGATGAGCAGTTCTTC.

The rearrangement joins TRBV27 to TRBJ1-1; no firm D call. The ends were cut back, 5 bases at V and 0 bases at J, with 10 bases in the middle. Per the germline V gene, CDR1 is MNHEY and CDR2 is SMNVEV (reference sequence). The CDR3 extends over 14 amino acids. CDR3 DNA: TGTGCCAGCAGTCCCCTCGGAGTGAACACTGAAGCTTTCTTT. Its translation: CASSPLGVNTEAFF.

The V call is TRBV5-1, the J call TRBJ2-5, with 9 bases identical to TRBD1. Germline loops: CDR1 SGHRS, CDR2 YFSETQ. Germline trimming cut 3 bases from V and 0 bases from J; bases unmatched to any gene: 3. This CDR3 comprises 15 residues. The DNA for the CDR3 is TGCGCCAGCAGCTCACAGGGGGCGGACCAAGAGACCCAGTACTTC. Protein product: CASSSQGADQETQYF. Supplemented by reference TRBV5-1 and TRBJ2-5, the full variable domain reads KAGVTQTPRYLIKTRGQQVTLSCSPISGHRSVSWYQQTPGQGLQFLFEYFSETQRNKGNFPGRFSGRQFSNSRSEMNVSTLELGDSALYLCASSSQGADQETQYFGPGTRLLVL.

The CDR3 reads CASSRAILQETQYF. DNA of the CDR3: TGCGCCAGCAGCCGGGCGATACTCCAAGAGACCCAGTACTTC. V gene TRBV5-1 combines with J gene TRBJ2-5; D is ambiguous. V dropped 4 bases and J dropped 1 base, with 11 bases sitting between them. Germline values: CDR1 SGHRS, CDR2 YFSETQ. This CDR3 has 14 residues.